This TCR beta chain stems from a study of blood T cell repertoires in COVID-19. Seattle's cohort entered during active infection and was followed longitudinally. How the authors handled the data: Reference gene primer amplification gave estimated nucleated cell counts. Some clones are missing from TCRdb's copy, which holds only in-frame ones; the method was immunoSEQ multiplex PCR. V and J calls plus clone size are reproduced from that table; the DNA served to infer D and trimming. The sample carries 540,000 or so clones, 85% to 90% recorded once. Germline V lookup: CDR1 LNHNV, CDR2 YYDKDF (reference sequence). The CDR3 runs to 14 residues. The junction had 2 bases not matched to a gene; V was cut back by 0 bases and J by 6 bases.

J is TRBJ1-2 and V is TRBV15; 9 bases are a match to TRBD1. The material sequenced was peripheral blood. This receptor was obtained from a woman aged 50 to 60 with COVID-19, enrolled during active disease. In DNA form, the CDR3 reads TGTGCCACCAGCAGAGATTGGACAGGGGATGGCTACACCTTC. Its protein is CATSRDWTGDGYTF.